This T cell receptor beta chain was profiled in a study of shared clonotypes between healthy human individuals. Study context: Each donor had three CD4 naive, three CD4 memory, two CD8 naive and one CD8 memory plate.

A note on this clone: Its target is not known.

Per the authors' pipeline: Without quality scores, immunoSEQ junctional reads could not be filtered like full-length reads. TCRdb's copy holds only in-frame clones and misses some; the assay was immunoSEQ multiplex PCR. V, J and clone size derive from that table, while D and trimming were established from the DNA sequence. The repertoire holds over a million clones, with around 74% as singletons. Donors had no recently reported acute infections or vaccinations and were HIV-negative. The CDR3 has 17 residues. CDR1 KGHSH and CDR2 LQKENI come from the germline V gene. Trimming cost V 1 base and J 4 bases, with 17 bases left between them. Overall study findings and caveats: Compared with memory subsets, naive subsets generally had larger estimated richness.

Sequenced sample: memory CD4+ T cells sorted from blood. Subset indicated: CD45RA-negative fraction. The receptor was derived from a man younger than 35 in good health. The chain carries TRBV18 and TRBJ1-3; D uncertain. The CDR3 protein is CASSPQTILTGGNTIYF. The CDR3 coding sequence is TGTGCCAGCTCACCACAGACCATACTAACGGGAGGAAACACCATATATTTT.